The rows below give T cell receptor beta chains drawn from one sample of a study of early T cells in non-severe SARS-CoV-2 infection. One entry per CDR3 protein, called by TCRdb with MiXCR from the 5' RACE reads. This sample carries tens of thousands of distinct CDR3 sequences, roughly 11% of them seen once, and the ten largest clones take 5.7%. The material sequenced was whole blood, taken at baseline. The receptors were sampled from an adult who was a healthcare worker with PCR-confirmed SARS-CoV-2 infection or an uninfected control (not recorded which). Both conserved end residues are part of each CDR3. D genes are given only for firm matches. Clone size, where shown, is once, few, many, or a class for clones that have expanded.

V gene	D gene	clone size	J gene	CDR3 protein	CDR3 DNA
TRBV6-1	NA	many	TRBJ1-5	CASSEIPPGGSQHF	TGTGCCAGCAGTGAAATCCCTCCGGGGGGGTCCCAGCATTTT
TRBV5-1	NA	few	TRBJ2-3	CASSLMTDTQYF	TGCGCCAGCAGCTTAATGACAGATACGCAGTATTTT
TRBV5-6	NA	NA	TRBJ1-1	CASSPRLKVSGTEAFF	TGTGCCAGCAGCCCTCGGTTAAAGGTTTCGGGCACTGAAGCTTTCTTT
TRBV14	NA	NA	TRBJ2-1	CASSLRVYEQFF	TGTGCCAGCAGCCTCAGGGTCTATGAGCAGTTCTTC
TRBV6-6	TRBD1	NA	TRBJ2-1	CASSGGQVVVNEQFF	TGTGCCAGCAGTGGGGGACAGGTAGTAGTCAATGAGCAGTTCTTC
TRBV27	NA	many	TRBJ2-1	CASSFIALNEQFF	TGTGCCAGCAGTTTTATTGCTCTCAATGAGCAGTTCTTC
TRBV11-3	TRBD1	many	TRBJ2-1	CASSLSSFNRGSYNEQFF	TGTGCCAGCAGCTTAAGCTCCTTTAACAGGGGCTCCTACAATGAGCAGTTCTTC
TRBV5-1	TRBD2	few	TRBJ2-1	CASSRGDALSGSTYNEQFF	TGCGCCAGCAGCAGGGGAGACGCGCTTAGCGGGAGCACCTACAATGAGCAGTTCTTC
TRBV12-3/TRBV12-4	NA	NA	TRBJ2-2	CASSLREAGELFF	TGTGCCAGCAGTTTAAGAGAAGCCGGGGAGCTGTTTTTT
TRBV10-1	NA	few	TRBJ2-3	CASSRDLSRRDTQYF	TGCGCCAGCAGTAGGGACTTATCCCGTCGAGATACGCAGTATTTT
TRBV6-5	TRBD2	many	TRBJ2-3	CASGSGGSTDTQYF	TGTGCCAGCGGCAGCGGGGGTTCCACAGATACGCAGTATTTT
TRBV19	NA	few	TRBJ1-4	CASSIVGTQNEKLFF	TGTGCCAGTAGTATTGTCGGGACACAGAATGAAAAACTGTTTTTT
TRBV12-3/TRBV12-4	NA	many	TRBJ2-1	CASSPTRSGNEQFF	TGTGCCAGCAGTCCCACTAGATCCGGCAATGAGCAGTTCTTC
TRBV12-3/TRBV12-4	NA	few	TRBJ1-1	CASTSPVNTEAFF	TGTGCCAGCACCTCCCCAGTAAACACTGAAGCTTTCTTT